These T cell receptor beta chains were read from a single sample in a study of glioma-infiltrating T cells. TCRdb ran MiXCR on the multiplex PCR reads and lists one entry per CDR3 protein. This sample has around 390,000 distinct CDR3 sequences, with 41% found just once. What was sequenced was glioma tissue, nonneoplastic brain tissue, or PBMCs (not recorded which). Source of these receptors: a human donor with low-grade glioma or glioblastoma, undergoing nonglioma brain surgery, or in good health (not recorded which). The CDR3 runs from the conserved cysteine through the conserved F or W. A D gene is named only where the DNA matches it firmly.

. | TRBJ1-5 | TRBV7-8 | CASSLAHNSNQPQHF
TRBD2 | TRBJ2-2 | TRBV7-9 | CASSDGLAGGEIGELFF
. | TRBJ2-7 | TRBV28 | CASSLLIEYEQYF
. | TRBJ2-1 | TRBV15 | CATSRPYNEQFF
. | TRBJ1-2 | TRBV28 | CASSFTNGGEGGYTF
TRBD2 | TRBJ2-1 | TRBV11-3 | CASSRGRASNEQFF
TRBD1 | TRBJ1-2 | TRBV24-1 | CATSDLRQGTNGYTF
TRBD2 | TRBJ2-3 | TRBV7-2 | CATGGRALTDTQYF
. | TRBJ1-2 | TRBV14 | CASSQVSDNYGYTF
TRBD2 | TRBJ2-7 | TRBV6-2/TRBV6-3 | CASSQRRLAGAYEQYF
TRBD1 | TRBJ1-1 | TRBV28 | CASSTLETRGLKAFF
. | TRBJ1-1 | TRBV29-1 | CSVAGQQNTEAFF
TRBD1 | TRBJ1-6 | TRBV6-1 | CASSLQGSYNSPLHF
. | TRBJ2-1 | TRBV14 | CASSLFLSGVNEQFF
TRBD2 | TRBJ2-5 | TRBV18 | CASSPLSGGGETQYF
. | TRBJ2-7 | TRBV10-3 | CAISESGRGDEQYF
TRBD2 | TRBJ2-7 | TRBV4-2 | CASSRDGLAGAYEQYF
. | TRBJ2-7 | TRBV7-3 | CASSLQGSGEQYF
. | TRBJ2-7 | TRBV20-1 | CSARDLGDKFSEQYF
. | TRBJ1-1 | TRBV10-3 | CAISPPPGTEAFF
. | TRBJ2-7 | TRBV28 | CASSLRRLPGSYEQYF
. | TRBJ2-5 | TRBV5-1 | CASSLGGTLSEETQYF
. | TRBJ2-1 | TRBV27 | CASSSGNNEQFF
. | TRBJ2-2 | TRBV12-3/TRBV12-4 | CASSSWRDSANTGELFF
TRBD1 | TRBJ1-2 | TRBV7-2 | CASKRDRVDYGYTF
. | TRBJ1-1 | TRBV7-2 | CASSLDGGYTEAFF
. | TRBJ2-7 | TRBV9 | CASSDASYEQYF
. | TRBJ2-7 | TRBV27 | CASRVTRGGEGGEQYF
TRBD1 | TRBJ2-5 | TRBV28 | CASVDSGQASETQYF
. | TRBJ2-3 | TRBV5-5 | CASSITSHLTDTQYF
. | TRBJ1-1 | TRBV25-1 | CASSAHGGPTETFF